This TCR beta chain was observed in a study of T-cell reconstitution after alpha-beta-depleted transplantation in children. This clonotype occurred a few times. The V end was cut by 0 bases, the J end by 7 bases, with 7 bases between. The CDR3 has 13 residues. Germline assignment: CDR1 LGHNA and CDR2 YSLEER. Unique molecular identifiers were incorporated when the TCRbeta library was constructed. TCRdb ran MiXCR on the PCR reads and lists one entry per CDR3 protein. The sample includes approximately 520,000 distinct CDR3 sequences, over 10% of them seen just once. This clonotype originated in a female patient aged 2 to 10 who had a stem cell transplant for aplastic anemia, so the T cells may come from the graft donor. This rearrangement joins TRBV4-3 to TRBJ1-5; D remains unclear. The input for sequencing was PBMCs, mostly from graft donor cells, taken 180 days after TCRalphabeta/CD19-depleted stem cell transplant. CDR3 sequence reads: CASSQELRQPQHF. CDR3 DNA sequence: TGCGCCAGCAGCCAAGAATTGAGACAGCCCCAGCATTTT.